These T cell receptor beta chains were read from a single sample in a study of blood T cell repertoires in COVID-19. Method: immunoSEQ multiplex PCR; TCRdb's copy keeps in-frame clones and lacks some. The profile covers under 250,000 clones, with around 83% appearing a single time and roughly 7.6% taken by the ten largest. The source material was peripheral blood. The receptors shown here come from a woman in her 50s with acute or convalescent COVID-19. Each CDR3 is given with its conserved first and last residue. A D gene is named only where the DNA matches it firmly. Size is omitted from some rows. Given values are once, few, many or a class for expanded clones.

NA	TRBV9	TRBJ2-3	NA	CASSATGFSTDTQYF	TGTGCCAGCAGCGCCACGGGATTTAGCACAGATACGCAGTATTTT
NA	TRBV28	TRBJ1-6	NA	CASSFRSYNSPLHF	TGTGCCAGCAGTTTTCGCTCCTATAATTCACCCCTCCACTTT
NA	TRBV19	TRBJ2-2	NA	CASSSWLVDTGELFF	TGTGCCAGTAGTAGCTGGCTGGTGGACACCGGGGAGCTGTTTTTT
NA	TRBV15	TRBJ2-3	TRBD2	CATSRDHGGTDTQYF	TGTGCCACCAGCAGAGATCACGGGGGGACAGATACGCAGTATTTT
few	TRBV19	TRBJ2-1	TRBD1	CASSTPTGNEQFF	TGTGCCAGTAGTACCCCGACAGGGAATGAGCAGTTCTTC
few	TRBV10-3	TRBJ1-3	TRBD1	CAIRRDSMGNTIYF	TGTGCCATCAGGCGGGACAGTATGGGAAACACCATATATTTT
NA	TRBV18	TRBJ2-1	TRBD1	CASSPITDRGSYNEQFF	TGTGCCAGCTCACCCATAACCGACAGGGGAAGCTACAATGAGCAGTTCTTC
NA	TRBV7-8	TRBJ2-7	NA	CASSPSVRGYSGYEQYF	TGTGCCAGCAGTCCCTCCGTCCGGGGATACTCGGGCTACGAGCAGTACTTC
NA	TRBV2	TRBJ2-1	TRBD2	CASAPTGGVGYNEQFF	TGTGCCAGCGCCCCGACGGGGGGGGTAGGATACAATGAGCAGTTCTTC
NA	TRBV5-1	TRBJ2-1	TRBD2	CASSFWTSGRANEQFF	TGCGCCAGCAGCTTCTGGACTAGCGGGAGAGCCAATGAGCAGTTCTTC
NA	TRBV11-2	TRBJ1-2	NA	CASSLLGHTNGYTF	TGTGCCAGCAGCTTACTAGGACACACGAATGGCTACACCTTC
once	TRBV28	TRBJ2-7	NA	CASSLTHSSYEQYF	TGTGCCAGCAGTTTGACTCATAGCTCCTACGAGCAGTACTTC
NA	TRBV30	TRBJ1-2	NA	CAWSPSEGGWSNSAPYGYTF	TGTGCCTGGAGCCCGAGTGAGGGCGGCTGGAGTAACTCGGCCCCCTATGGCTACACCTTC
NA	TRBV27	TRBJ2-3	NA	CASSFSRGTDTQYF	TGTGCCAGCAGTTTCTCCAGGGGCACAGATACGCAGTATTTT
few	TRBV5-1	TRBJ1-1	NA	CASSLGAGMNTEAFF	TGCGCCAGCAGCTTAGGGGCAGGCATGAACACTGAAGCTTTCTTT
NA	TRBV30	TRBJ2-3	TRBD1	CAWSADRVTDTQYF	TGTGCCTGGAGTGCGGACAGGGTTACAGATACGCAGTATTTT
NA	TRBV2	TRBJ2-1	TRBD2	CARTGLAGVAGQFDEQFF	TGTGCCAGGACCGGACTAGCGGGAGTGGCAGGTCAGTTTGATGAGCAGTTCTTC
NA	TRBV14	TRBJ1-1	NA	CASSQETENTEAFF	TGTGCCAGCAGCCAAGAAACAGAGAACACTGAAGCTTTCTTT
NA	TRBV18	TRBJ2-6	NA	CASSPVQAFSGANVLTF	TGTGCCAGCTCACCCGTACAGGCCTTCTCTGGGGCCAACGTCCTGACTTTC
once	TRBV11-3	TRBJ2-1	TRBD2	CASSSGREGEQFF	TGTGCCAGCAGCTCCGGGAGGGAGGGTGAGCAGTTCTTC
once	TRBV7-3	TRBJ2-2	TRBD1	CASSLGQGTGELFF	TGTGCCAGCAGCTTAGGACAGGGGACCGGGGAGCTGTTTTTT
NA	TRBV5-1	TRBJ2-5	TRBD1	CASSIGGEETQYF	TGCGCCAGCAGCATAGGGGGCGAAGAGACCCAGTACTTC
NA	TRBV29-1	TRBJ2-5	NA	CSVELGAETQYF	TGCAGCGTTGAACTGGGGGCCGAGACCCAGTACTTC
NA	TRBV30	TRBJ1-2	NA	CACARTNYGYTF	TGTGCCTGCGCCCGGACAAACTATGGCTACACCTTC
NA	TRBV7-6	TRBJ1-4	TRBD1	CASSGAGGLNEKLFF	TGTGCCAGCAGCGGAGCAGGGGGTTTAAATGAAAAACTGTTTTTT
NA	TRBV5-1	TRBJ2-5	NA	CASSLGTAGSLQETQYF	TGCGCCAGCAGCTTGGGGACAGCGGGATCCCTCCAAGAGACCCAGTACTTC
NA	TRBV12-3/TRBV12-4	TRBJ1-4	TRBD1	CASSLSAGGDLFF	TGTGCCAGCAGTTTATCGGCAGGGGGTGATCTGTTTTTT
NA	TRBV28	TRBJ1-5	NA	CASSLQGPYSNQPQHF	TGTGCCAGCAGTTTGCAGGGGCCATATAGCAATCAGCCCCAGCATTTT
NA	TRBV13	TRBJ2-7	TRBD2	CASSQGLAGLYEQYF	TGTGCCAGCAGCCAGGGACTAGCGGGCCTCTACGAGCAGTACTTC
NA	TRBV6-1	TRBJ2-3	TRBD2	CASSVGTSGRVSTDTQYF	TGTGCCAGCAGTGTTGGGACTAGCGGGAGGGTCAGCACAGATACGCAGTATTTT
NA	TRBV20-1	TRBJ2-4	NA	CSAELPGIQYF	TGCAGTGCAGAGCTTCCCGGCATTCAGTACTTC
NA	TRBV28	TRBJ1-1	TRBD1	CASMAGGTEAFF	TGTGCCAGCATGGCAGGGGGGACTGAAGCTTTCTTT
NA	TRBV2	TRBJ2-3	NA	CASSAGSKWLITDTQYF	TGTGCCAGCAGTGCCGGGAGCAAGTGGCTTATCACAGATACGCAGTATTTT
NA	TRBV30	TRBJ1-1	NA	CAWKTASTEAFF	TGTGCCTGGAAAACCGCGAGCACTGAAGCTTTCTTT
NA	TRBV5-1	TRBJ1-6	NA	CASTMGEGSYNSPLHF	TGCGCCAGCACTATGGGTGAGGGCTCCTATAATTCACCCCTCCACTTT
NA	TRBV5-5	TRBJ2-1	TRBD2	CASSRMGLNNEQFF	TGTGCCAGCAGCCGGATGGGACTAAACAATGAGCAGTTCTTC
NA	TRBV10-3	TRBJ2-3	TRBD1	CAISESWGTGNTDTQYF	TGTGCCATCAGTGAGTCTTGGGGGACAGGGAATACAGATACGCAGTATTTT
NA	TRBV3-1/TRBV3-2	TRBJ1-1	NA	CASSQTGRRRVAFF	TGTGCCAGCAGCCAAACTGGACGGAGGAGGGTTGCTTTCTTT
NA	TRBV28	TRBJ1-2	NA	CASSLWPGGYTF	TGTGCCAGCAGTTTATGGCCCGGGGGCTACACCTTC
NA	TRBV5-1	TRBJ2-1	TRBD2	CASSLAGGLAGLDEQFF	TGCGCCAGCAGCTTGGCCGGAGGGCTAGCGGGGTTGGATGAGCAGTTCTTC
NA	TRBV4-2	TRBJ1-5	TRBD1	CASSQEGTALRTQHF	TGTGCCAGCAGCCAAGAAGGGACAGCCCTTAGAACCCAGCATTTT
NA	TRBV30	TRBJ2-1	TRBD1	CAWRDPGQYNEQFF	TGTGCCTGGAGGGATCCGGGACAGTACAATGAGCAGTTCTTC
few	TRBV11-2	TRBJ2-2	NA	CASSLFAGAGTGELFF	TGTGCCAGCAGCTTATTTGCGGGGGCGGGCACCGGGGAGCTGTTTTTT
NA	TRBV27	TRBJ1-4	NA	CASSSTNEKLFF	TGTGCCAGCAGCTCCACTAATGAAAAACTGTTTTTT
NA	TRBV7-9	TRBJ2-7	TRBD2	CASSLVTSGRPRTYEQYF	TGTGCCAGCAGCTTAGTCACTAGCGGGAGGCCCAGAACCTACGAGCAGTACTTC
NA	TRBV6-5	TRBJ2-7	TRBD2	CASSYGSGGPYEQYF	TGTGCCAGCAGTTACGGGTCGGGAGGGCCGTACGAGCAGTACTTC
NA	TRBV6-2/TRBV6-3	TRBJ2-2	TRBD1	CASSPRQGNTGELFF	TGTGCCAGCAGCCCCCGACAGGGGAACACCGGGGAGCTGTTTTTT
NA	TRBV2	TRBJ2-5	NA	CASSARERETQYF	TGTGCCAGCAGTGCCCGGGAGCGGGAGACCCAGTACTTC
once	TRBV20-1	TRBJ1-1	NA	CSASGGMERAEAFF	TGCAGTGCTAGTGGAGGGATGGAACGTGCTGAAGCTTTCTTT
NA	TRBV5-4	TRBJ1-1	TRBD1	CASSLEGATEAFF	TGTGCCAGCAGCTTGGAGGGGGCGACTGAAGCTTTCTTT
NA	TRBV19	TRBJ1-5	NA	CASSFVVAYNQPQHF	TGTGCCAGTAGTTTCGTGGTAGCGTACAATCAGCCCCAGCATTTT
NA	TRBV9	TRBJ1-5	NA	CASSPNVYNQPQHF	TGTGCCAGCAGCCCAAATGTCTATAATCAGCCCCAGCATTTT
NA	TRBV6-1	TRBJ2-5	NA	CASSEAPRQLGETQYF	TGTGCCAGCAGTGAAGCGCCTAGGCAGCTAGGAGAGACCCAGTACTTC